The following is a T cell receptor beta chain sequence with its context. This clonotype was detected many times. Its cognate antigen has yet to be identified. Nothing much larger sits one base from this clone, and base qualities are not available. The data originate from a study of T cell repertoires in cytomegalovirus infection (dated by TCRdb to the late 2010s). About the full investigation: Because public TCR beta signatures pointed to carriage of CMV infection together with the matching HLA type, the HLA type of each donor mattered for the analysis. Results the study describes overall, beyond this receptor: The ex vivo response was dominated by HLA-C-restricted CMV-specific TCR beta clonotypes, and the single most frequent clonotype in two of eight donors was supplied by these HLA-C-restricted clonotypes. In both this cohort and an independent cohort of 352 donors, the cumulative frequency of public TCR beta family members distinguished carriers of CMV infection plus the relevant HLA type.

Counted from cysteine to phenylalanine, this CDR3 has 14 amino acids. This entry keeps only the CDR3 DNA: 42 bases, framed from base 1. The V end loses 6 bases and the J end loses 3 bases, and a stretch of 13 bases separates them. Sequences MDHEN (CDR1) and SYDVKM (CDR2) are obtained from the germline V gene. The listed sequencing device is Illumina HiSeq 1500. The raw public data were reprocessed by TCRdb itself: fastp quality trimming at Q25, MiXCR clonotype calling, in-frame beta chains only. Rows are unified per CDR3 protein, each entry keeping the most common DNA and genes. Here the sample has approximately 500,000 distinct CDR3 sequences; about 11% occur a single time. The top ten clonotypes cover around 9.6% of the sample.

The V and J genes are TRBV28 and TRBJ2-3; the D gene cannot be named for sure. The TCR comes from a human donor in good health (CMV status not recorded). Some clones in this sample may be carry-over from other donors' samples. Sequencing was carried out using PBMCs. The DNA sequence is as follows: TGTGCCAGCAGAGGTGGGCCCTTGACAGATACGCAGTATTTT. It specifies CASRGGPLTDTQYF.